One and the same sample provided the 22 T cell receptor beta chains below, sequenced in a study of T cells after yellow fever vaccination. TCRdb reprocessed the 5' RACE reads via MiXCR and lists one record per CDR3 protein. The data show 250,000 to 400,000 distinct CDR3 sequences, over 4% seen once. This specimen was PBMCs, taken 5 days after the yellow fever booster vaccination. These receptors all come from a man between 18 and 35 years old who received the YFV17D yellow fever vaccine.

The gene calls are TRBV7-3 and TRBJ2-1, with D maybe TRBD2 (6 bases). Germline-derived CDR1 and CDR2 are SGHTA and FQGTGA. This CDR3 region has 15 residues. V was cut by 5 bases and J by 10 bases, with 21 bases left in between. The CDR3 DNA reads as TGTGCCAGCAGCCCCGGGACTTGCGTTCGGGGGGAGCAGTTCTTC. This sequence encodes CASSPGTCVRGEQFF. Looking up the rest from reference TRBV7-3 and TRBJ2-1 gives the full variable domain: GAGVSQTPSNKVTEKGKYVELRCDPISGHTALYWYRQSLGQGPEFLIYFQGTGAADDSGLPNDRFFAVRPEGSVSTLKIQRTERGDSAVYLCASSPGTCVRGEQFFGPGTRLTVL.

The chain joins TRBV6-2 or TRBV6-3 to TRBJ2-5, with 9 bases identical to TRBD2. After removal of 7 bases from V and 0 bases from J, the junction contained 12 bases not matched to a gene. The germline V gene encodes CDR1 MNHEY and CDR2 SVGEGT. The CDR3 extends over 17 amino acids. Written as DNA, the CDR3 is TGTGCCAGCAAAAACGATCCCCTAGCGGGGTACCAAGAGACCCAGTACTTC. Amino acid sequence: CASKNDPLAGYQETQYF.

J is TRBJ2-1 and V is TRBV7-9, with D tentatively TRBD2 (7 bases). The CDR3 is 15 amino acids. Germline loops: CDR1 SEHNR, CDR2 FQNEAQ (reference sequence). V lost 4 bases to trimming and J lost 9 bases, with 19 bases between them. CDR3 DNA: TGTGCCAGCAGCTCCTTGGGGGGGGGCCGAGTTGAGCAGTTCTTC. It codes for CASSSLGGGRVEQFF.

A note on this clonotype: This sequence may be a read error, since a much larger clone differs from it by one base. The chain recombines TRBV7-2 with TRBJ2-5, with 13 positions matching TRBD2. The germline gives CDR1 SGHTA, CDR2 FQGNSA. The CDR3 totals 16 residues. V trimming: 4 bases; J trimming: 13 bases; junction bases outside the gene matches: 15. The CDR3 region has the DNA TGTGCCAGCAGCTGTGGGGGGACTAGCGGGGAACCAAGTCCGTACTTC. Its protein product is CASSCGGTSGEPSPYF.

The J gene is TRBJ2-2, the V gene TRBV20-1; D remains unclear. Trimming removed 3 bases at V and 0 bases at J, with 14 bases between. This CDR3 has 16 amino acids. From germline, CDR1 is DFQATT and CDR2 SNEGSKA (reference sequence). The CDR3 nucleotides are TGCAGTGCTAGCGACAATAAACACTCGAACACCGGGGAGCTGTTTTTT. It is translated as CSASDNKHSNTGELFF.

V and J are TRBV20-1 and TRBJ2-2; no clear D gene. Germline V lookup: CDR1 DFQATT, CDR2 SNEGSKA (reference sequence). V was trimmed by 5 bases and J by 3 bases, leaving 16 bases between them. CDR3 length: 15 residues. CDR3 amino acids: CSAAPRLEDTGELFF. In DNA form, the CDR3 reads TGCAGTGCTGCTCCCCGGCTAGAGGACACCGGGGAGCTGTTTTTT.

This chain uses TRBV5-1 with TRBJ2-1; tentatively, D is TRBD2 (7 bases). This CDR3 contains 15 residues. In germline, CDR1 is SGHRS, CDR2 YFSETQ. V gave up 4 bases and J gave up 6 bases, with 17 bases separating them. Here the CDR3 DNA reads TGCGCCAGCAGCCCACAGGGTGGGGGGGGCAATGAGCAGTTCTTC. Protein product: CASSPQGGGGNEQFF. Drawing the rest from reference TRBV5-1 and TRBJ2-1, the complete variable domain is KAGVTQTPRYLIKTRGQQVTLSCSPISGHRSVSWYQQTPGQGLQFLFEYFSETQRNKGNFPGRFSGRQFSNSRSEMNVSTLELGDSALYLCASSPQGGGGNEQFFGPGTRLTVL.

The chain combines TRBV30 with TRBJ2-7; D is unclear. CDR1 is GTSNPN and CDR2 is SVGIG in the germline V gene (reference sequence). This CDR3 is built from 14 residues. Trimming stripped 4 bases from V and 0 bases from J, with 13 bases between. CDR3 DNA sequence: TGTGCCTGGAAAGACAAGGACGCCTCCTACGAGCAGTACTTC. This gives the protein CAWKDKDASYEQYF.

This sequence joins TRBV9 and TRBJ1-6, with D uncertain. The CDR3 extends over 13 amino acids. Between the trimmed V and J ends, which lost 2 bases and 7 bases, there was a span of 7 bases. Germline V gene data show CDR1 as SGDLS and CDR2 as YYNGEE. CDR3 residues: CASSVAGNSPLHF. The CDR3, as DNA: TGTGCCAGCAGCGTTGCAGGAAATTCACCCCTCCACTTT.

The genes are TRBV25-1 and TRBJ1-2; tentative D call: TRBD1 (5 bases). Looked up from germline, CDR1 is MGHDK and CDR2 is SYGVNS. The CDR3 has 13 residues. With 4 bases removed from V and 4 bases from J, the gap between germline ends came to 10 bases. CDR3 in DNA: TGTGCCAGCAGTGCGGCAGGGACCTATGGCTACACCTTC. This encodes CASSAAGTYGYTF.

The V gene is TRBV5-1, the J gene TRBJ2-1; 8 bases line up with TRBD1. Trimming removed 0 bases from V and 5 bases from J; junction bases left unmatched: 4. This CDR3 comprises 15 residues. Looked up from germline, CDR1 is SGHRS and CDR2 is YFSETQ. This CDR3 is CASSLAGGVNNEQFF. The CDR3 nucleotides read TGCGCCAGCAGCTTGGCAGGGGGCGTTAACAATGAGCAGTTCTTC.

This clonotype was picked up a small number of times. CDR3 amino acids: CASSPFRGISSYEQYF. As DNA, the CDR3 is TGTGCCAGCAGTCCCTTCCGGGGGATCAGCTCCTACGAGCAGTACTTC. The chain is built from TRBV27 and TRBJ2-7; possible D gene TRBD2, 6 bases. V lost 5 bases and J 0 bases, leaving 17 bases between the germline ends. CDR1 and CDR2 (germline): MNHEY, SMNVEV (reference sequence). This CDR3 is 16 amino acids long.

This clonotype has a handful of counts. The chain employs TRBV4-3 and TRBJ2-2, with 12 bases that match TRBD2. Germline V lookup: CDR1 LGHNA, CDR2 YSLEER. The CDR3 is made up of 18 amino acids. The V segment lost 1 base and the J segment 0 bases; nucleotides outside the gene matches: 3. The CDR3 DNA reads TGCGCCAGCAGCCAAGCACTAGCGGGGGGTGCGAACACCGGGGAGCTGTTTTTT. Translated, it gives CASSQALAGGANTGELFF.

At least ten counts were recorded for this clonotype. This sequence joins TRBV7-2 and TRBJ2-3, with D perhaps TRBD1 or TRBD2 (5 bases each). CDR1 is SGHTA and CDR2 is FQGNSA in the germline V gene. Trimming removed 2 bases at V and 2 bases at J, with 8 bases between. This CDR3 has 14 amino acids. The DNA for the CDR3 is TGTGCCAGCAGCTTAACGGGGACCACAGATACGCAGTATTTT. Translating it yields CASSLTGTTDTQYF.

This clonotype was counted a few times. The chain employs TRBV11-2 and TRBJ2-2; TRBD1 matches 7 bases. The CDR3 sequence is 12 residues long. J lost 8 bases, V lost 6 bases, and 3 bases had no gene match. Germline CDR1 reads SGHAT; CDR2 reads FQNNGV. This chain's CDR3 is CASSLDRGELFF. CDR3 bases: TGTGCCAGCAGTTTGGACAGGGGGGAGCTGTTTTTT. The whole variable domain, filled in from reference TRBV11-2 and TRBJ2-2, reads EAGVAQSPRYKIIEKRQSVAFWCNPISGHATLYWYQQILGQGPKLLIQFQNNGVVDDSQLPKDRFSAERLKGVDSTLKIQPAKLEDSAVYLCASSLDRGELFFGEGSRLTVL.

In this sample, this clonotype turned up many times. The chain recombines TRBV10-3 with TRBJ2-5; TRBD2 is a possible D gene (6 bases). Trimming removed 6 bases from V and 5 bases from J, with 10 bases in between. Per germline, CDR1 ENHRY and CDR2 SYGVKD. CDR3 size: 12 residues. This CDR3 reads CAIRGGQETQYF. CDR3 in DNA: TGTGCCATCAGGGGAGGTCAGGAGACCCAGTACTTC.

V gene TRBV19 combines with J gene TRBJ1-5, with TRBD1 identical over 9 bases. With 5 bases clipped from V and 2 bases from J, the junction kept 7 bases outside the gene matches. The CDR3 is 16 amino acids. Germline loops: CDR1 LNHDA, CDR2 SQIVND (reference sequence). The DNA for the CDR3 is TGTGCCAGTAGTGAGGGACAGGGACTTGGCAATCAGCCCCAGCATTTT. It translates to CASSEGQGLGNQPQHF.

This clonotype occurred a few times. The V gene is TRBV29-1, the J gene TRBJ1-1; D might be TRBD1 (5 bases). The CDR3 is 15 residues long. The V end was cut by 2 bases, the J end by 9 bases, with 22 bases between. Germline V lookup: CDR1 SQVTM, CDR2 ANQGSEA. CDR3 protein: CSVEFGNTEGRKAFF. Here the CDR3 DNA reads TGCAGCGTTGAATTCGGTAATACGGAGGGGCGGAAAGCTTTCTTT.

Only a few counts were recorded for this clonotype. V is TRBV12-3 or TRBV12-4 and J is TRBJ1-5, with 7 bases lining up with TRBD1. The CDR3 is 13 residues long. Germline trimming cut 6 bases from V and 5 bases from J; bases unmatched to any gene: 4. The CDR3 bases are TGTGCCAGCAGCGGGACAGAATATCAGCCCCAGCATTTT. It yields the protein CASSGTEYQPQHF.

This clonotype was detected ten times or more. V gene TRBV6-4 combines with J gene TRBJ2-3, with 9 positions matching TRBD2. CDR3 length equals 15 residues. The trim removed 4 bases at V and 0 bases at J, leaving 2 bases unmatched. Germline V gene data show CDR1 as MRHNA and CDR2 as SNTAGT. CDR3 sequence: CASSGGGASTDTQYF. In DNA, the CDR3 is TGTGCCAGCAGTGGCGGGGGGGCCAGCACAGATACGCAGTATTTT.

V usage is TRBV11-2 and J usage is TRBJ2-5, with D possibly being TRBD1 or TRBD2 (5 bases each). Looked up from germline, CDR1 is SGHAT and CDR2 is FQNNGV. The CDR3 is 14 residues long. V was clipped by 3 bases and J by 13 bases, with 21 bases between them. The CDR3 coding sequence is TGTGCCAGCAGCTTTGATCCGGGGCGAACAGTTTTGTACTTC. It yields the protein CASSFDPGRTVLYF.

The chain couples TRBV6-5 to TRBJ2-1; no clear D gene. Between the trimmed V and J ends, which lost 2 bases and 4 bases, there was a span of 6 bases. Germline values: CDR1 MNHEY, CDR2 SVGAGI. This CDR3 spans 13 amino acids. The CDR3 bases are TGTGCCAGCAGTTACGTCCCTTACAATGAGCAGTTCTTC. Protein sequence: CASSYVPYNEQFF.